Presented here are 20 T cell receptor beta chains from one specimen sequenced in a study of radiotherapy plus CTLA-4 blockade in lung cancer. Sequencing was performed with immunoSEQ multiplex PCR; in TCRdb, only in-frame clones are kept and a portion is missing. The sample carries 49,000 or so clones, 76% recorded once. This specimen was peripheral blood, taken from a patient treated with radiotherapy plus ipilimumab. These receptors were collected from a human donor with non-small cell lung cancer who had stable disease on radiotherapy plus ipilimumab.

The CDR3 bases are TGCAGCGCTTCCGGGACGCTGGGTACTAGGGAGCAGTTCTTC. Amino acid sequence: CSASGTLGTREQFF. The rearrangement uses TRBV29-1 and TRBJ2-1; tentatively, D is TRBD1 or TRBD2 (5 bases each). This CDR3 is 14 amino acids long. V was cut by 7 bases and J by 10 bases, with 23 bases left in between. CDR1 is SQVTM and CDR2 is ANQGSEA in the germline V gene.

The rearrangement joins TRBV28 to TRBJ1-2, with 8 nucleotides matching TRBD1. Germline loops: CDR1 MDHEN, CDR2 SYDVKM. The CDR3 is 13 amino acids. With V trimmed by 2 bases and J by 9 bases, 5 bases remained unmatched. The CDR3 DNA sequence: TGTGCCAGCAGTTTAGGACAGGGTGTTAGCTACACCTTC. Its protein is CASSLGQGVSYTF.

The genes are TRBV7-6 and TRBJ2-1, with 8 bases that match TRBD2. The V gene's germline CDR1 is SGHVS and CDR2 FNYEAQ. This CDR3 is built from 15 residues. V dropped 6 bases and J dropped 4; count of bases not matched to a gene: 8. In nucleotides, the CDR3 is TGTGCCAGCAGACCTTGGTCGGGGGGGTACAATGAGCAGTTCTTC. Protein product: CASRPWSGGYNEQFF.

The chain employs TRBV21-1 and TRBJ1-4; the table's D call, TRBD1, was not checked against the DNA. TRBV21-1 is a listed pseudogene. The CDR3 is made up of 18 amino acids. Here the CDR3 DNA reads TGTGCCAGCAGCAAAGTGTGGTTCAGGGGAAGAACTAATGAAAAACTGTTTTTT. This gives the protein CASSKVWFRGRTNEKLFF.

The rearrangement uses TRBV5-4 and TRBJ2-1; 7 bases map to TRBD1. This CDR3 has 15 amino acids. Trimming at V came to 2 bases and at J to 2 bases, leaving 4 bases not matched to a gene. In germline, CDR1 is SGHNT, CDR2 YYREEE (reference sequence). The CDR3: CASSFTDRAYNEQFF. The CDR3 coding sequence is TGTGCCAGCAGCTTTACTGACAGGGCCTACAATGAGCAGTTCTTC.

Written as DNA, the CDR3 is TGTGCCAGTAGTGAGGGGTTCACTGAAGCTTTCTTT. This encodes CASSEGFTEAFF. The rearrangement links TRBV19 to TRBJ1-1, with D tentatively TRBD1 (5 bases). Trimming pared 5 bases from V and 4 bases from J, leaving 8 bases between. The CDR3 is made up of 12 amino acids. Germline V lookup: CDR1 LNHDA, CDR2 SQIVND (reference sequence).

The chain recombines TRBV18 with TRBJ1-6; possible D gene TRBD1, 6 bases. V was clipped by 10 bases and J by 6 bases, with 22 bases between them. From germline, CDR1 is KGHSH and CDR2 LQKENI. The CDR3 is 16 residues long. Written as DNA, the CDR3 is TGTGCCACTCTAAGAGATGGGGGCCAGGCTAATTCACCCCTCCACTTT. The encoded protein is CATLRDGGQANSPLHF.

This clone has just a few counts. The rearrangement links TRBV4-1 to TRBJ1-2; D uncertain. Germline loops: CDR1 MGHRA, CDR2 YSYEKL. V was cut by 5 bases and J by 3 bases, with 13 bases left in between. The CDR3 contains 14 residues. CDR3 coding DNA: TGCGCCAGCAGCATCTCCGTGGGCGACTATGGCTACACCTTC. Encoded protein: CASSISVGDYGYTF.

CDR3 residues: CASSDQGNEVEKLFF. DNA of the CDR3: TGTGCCAGCAGCGACCAGGGAAATGAGGTTGAAAAACTGTTTTTT. The chain joins TRBV7-6 to TRBJ1-4; D is possibly TRBD1 (5 bases). Trimming left V 5 bases short and J 7 bases short, with 17 bases between. CDR3 length: 15 amino acids. In germline, CDR1 is SGHVS, CDR2 FNYEAQ.

The V gene is TRBV2, the J gene TRBJ2-3; D unclear. V lost 2 bases and J lost 4, with 13 bases in between. The CDR3 runs to 15 residues. Germline CDR1 and CDR2: SNHLY and FYNNEI. CDR3 in DNA: TGTGCCAGCAGTGAACGCAGGCCAAGCGCAGATACGCAGTATTTT. Translation: CASSERRPSADTQYF.

The V and J genes are TRBV2 and TRBJ2-2; possible D gene TRBD1, 5 bases. CDR1 and CDR2 from the germline V gene are SNHLY and FYNNEI. The CDR3 covers 15 residues. Trimming left V 5 bases short and J 4 bases short, with 14 bases between. The CDR3 region has the DNA TGTGCCAGCAGTTCGGCGTCAGGGCTCACCGGGGAGCTGTTTTTT. Translation gives CASSSASGLTGELFF.

J is TRBJ1-1 and V is TRBV14, with D possibly being TRBD1 (5 bases). Germline assignment: CDR1 SGHDN and CDR2 FVKESK. V was cut by 0 bases and J by 6 bases, with 14 bases left in between. There are 15 residues in the CDR3. CDR3 nucleotide sequence: TGTGCCAGCAGCCAAGAACAGGTCGGGGGAGCTGAAGCTTTCTTT. Residues: CASSQEQVGGAEAFF.

This clone was observed a handful of times. This chain joins TRBV7-9 and TRBJ1-3, with a possible D match to TRBD1 (6 bases). Germline V lookup: CDR1 SEHNR, CDR2 FQNEAQ (reference sequence). Trimming pared 7 bases from V and 1 base from J, leaving 14 bases between. The CDR3 loop spans 15 amino acids. The CDR3 DNA reads TGTGCCAGCACCAGACAGGATTATTCTGGAAACACCATATATTTT. It specifies CASTRQDYSGNTIYF.

The chain has TRBV6-5 and TRBJ2-3; 9 bases match TRBD1. Germline V CDR1 and CDR2: MNHEY, SVGAGI. Trimming removed 5 bases from V and 1 base from J; junction bases left unmatched: 4. The CDR3 is 15 residues long. CDR3 sequence: CASSTTGGGTDTQYF. In DNA, the CDR3 is TGTGCCAGCAGTACGACAGGGGGTGGCACAGATACGCAGTATTTT.

The chain recombines TRBV30 with TRBJ2-2; no reliable D call. This CDR3 spans 13 amino acids. The germline V and J ends were trimmed by 5 bases and 5 bases, with 12 bases remaining between them. The germline V gene encodes CDR1 GTSNPN and CDR2 SVGIG (reference sequence). This CDR3 is CAWAAIRTGELFF. The CDR3 nucleotides read TGTGCCTGGGCCGCCATTCGGACCGGGGAGCTGTTTTTT.

This chain joins TRBV5-1 and TRBJ2-7; TRBD1 might be the D (7 bases). V was clipped by 2 bases and J by 6 bases, with 15 bases between them. Germline lookup yields CDR1 SGHRS and CDR2 YFSETQ. This CDR3 contains 14 residues. Here the CDR3 DNA reads TGCGCCAGCAGCTTCCAGGGGGGATCGGGCGAGCAGTACTTC. Translated: CASSFQGGSGEQYF.

CDR3 nucleotides: TGTGCCAGCACCTCAATCGGACGTAGCTCTGGGGCCAACGTCCTGACTTTC. It is translated as CASTSIGRSSGANVLTF. The gene calls are TRBV28 and TRBJ2-6; D not certain. Trimming shortened V by 7 bases and J by 0 bases, and 16 bases separated the two germline ends. The CDR3 covers 17 residues. Germline V gene sequence: CDR1 MDHEN, CDR2 SYDVKM.

This clone was detected only once. The chain carries TRBV7-3 and TRBJ1-4; 9 nucleotides match TRBD1. The V gene end was trimmed by 3 bases and the J gene end by 6 bases; junction bases not matched to a gene: 8. The CDR3 totals 16 residues. The germline V gene has CDR1 SGHTA and CDR2 FQGTGA. The CDR3 DNA is TGTGCCAGCAGCTTCCTAACAGGGGGCTGGTATGAAAAACTGTTTTTT. Translated: CASSFLTGGWYEKLFF.

The chain carries TRBV14 and TRBJ1-1, with D tentatively TRBD1 (6 bases). Germline lookup yields CDR1 SGHDN and CDR2 FVKESK. The germline V and J ends were trimmed by 1 base and 4 bases, with 13 bases remaining between them. The CDR3 is 15 residues long. CDR3 nucleotide sequence: TGTGCCAGCAGCCAAGGATGGGGGCGGTTCACTGAAGCTTTCTTT. It specifies CASSQGWGRFTEAFF.

This rearrangement joins TRBV23-1 to TRBJ2-7; no clear D. TRBV23-1 is classed as an ORF, of uncertain function. This CDR3 comprises 11 residues. The V end lost 6 bases, the J end lost 6 bases, and 9 bases lay between the germline ends. CDR3 DNA sequence: TGCGCCAGCAGAAACCCGGGCGAGCAGTACGTC. Residues: CASRNPGEQYV.